The clone carrying this T cell receptor beta chain appeared a few times. The antigen remains unidentified. This CDR3 spans 14 amino acids. The V gene lost 5 bases and the J gene lost 7 bases, with 14 bases spanning the gap. Germline V gene lookup returns CDR1 SGHTA and CDR2 FQGNSA. The data were obtained in a study of T cell repertoires in cytomegalovirus infection. The wider study: CMV epitopes in the study were HLA-C-restricted (recently identified) and HLA-B-restricted (well studied). Public signatures in TCR beta pointed to CMV infection and matching HLA type. Overall study findings and caveats: In two of eight donors, the top clonotype was HLA-C-restricted CMV-specific. The cumulative frequency of public TCR beta families identified carriers of CMV plus the relevant HLA.

TCRdb called the reads again in MiXCR, with one record for every CDR3 protein. Seen here are about 570,000 distinct CDR3 sequences, about 40% observed once, and the top ten hold 48%. The TCR was taken from a human donor in good health (CMV status not recorded). Some clones in this sample may be carry-over from other donors' samples. This chain uses TRBV7-2 with TRBJ2-2; D unresolved. This sample comprised cultured PBMCs, obtained from culture after CMV antigen stimulation. CDR3 loop: CASSAIPGFGELFF. The CDR3 coding sequence is TGTGCCAGCAGCGCTATACCCGGGTTCGGGGAGCTGTTTTTT.